This T cell receptor (beta chain) was obtained from a study of shared clonotypes between healthy human individuals. General observations from the study: Non-shared clonotypes were found to have lower generation probabilities than the clonotypes that were shared by all four of the sorted-subset donors. Only a few donors were included, so the genetic and exposure-history diversity represented was limited.

Details on this clone: Its antigen is still unknown.

The germline V gene has CDR1 MDHEN and CDR2 SYDVKM. The CDR3 extends over 18 amino acids. With 2 bases removed from V and 1 base from J, the gap between germline ends came to 17 bases. Original handling: Junction-only sequences without quality scores came from ImmunoSEQ, so filtering differed. Libraries were prepared by immunoSEQ multiplex PCR; TCRdb keeps only in-frame clonotypes and omits some of them. The V and J calls and clone size come from that table; D and trimming were worked out from the DNA. This sample carries more than 2 million clones, around 95% of them seen once, and the ten largest clones take 1.5% to 2%. The naive CD8 population came from CD45RO-negative cells selected for CCR7, without terminally differentiated effector memory CD45RA+ cells.

Sequenced input: naive CD8+ T cells from PBMCs. The chain joins TRBV28 to TRBJ2-2, with a weak D call TRBD1 (6 bases). The receptor was isolated from a man aged 18 to 29 in good health. Some clones in this sample may be carry-over from other donors' samples. CDR3 coding DNA: TGTGCCAGCAGTTTAATCAGGGGCGCAACGGGGAACACCGGGGAGCTGTTTTTT. Translation: CASSLIRGATGNTGELFF.